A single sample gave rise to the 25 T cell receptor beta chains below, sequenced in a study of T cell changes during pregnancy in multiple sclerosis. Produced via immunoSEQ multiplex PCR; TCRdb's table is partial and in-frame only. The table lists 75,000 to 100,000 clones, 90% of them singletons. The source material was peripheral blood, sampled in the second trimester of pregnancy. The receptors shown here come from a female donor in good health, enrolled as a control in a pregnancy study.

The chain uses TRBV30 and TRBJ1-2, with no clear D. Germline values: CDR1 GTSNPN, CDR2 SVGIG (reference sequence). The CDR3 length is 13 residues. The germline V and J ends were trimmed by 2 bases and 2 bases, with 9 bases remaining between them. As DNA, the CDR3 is TGTGCCTGGAGTAGAGGCAAGAACTATGGCTACACCTTC. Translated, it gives CAWSRGKNYGYTF.

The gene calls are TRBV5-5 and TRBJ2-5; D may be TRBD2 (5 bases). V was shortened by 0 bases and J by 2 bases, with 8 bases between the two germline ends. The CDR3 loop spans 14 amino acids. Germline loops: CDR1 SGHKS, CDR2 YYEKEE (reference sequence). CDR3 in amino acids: CASSLGTRQETQYF. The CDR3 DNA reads TGTGCCAGCAGCTTGGGCACTAGACAAGAGACCCAGTACTTC. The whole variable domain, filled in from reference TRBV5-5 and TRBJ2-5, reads DAGVTQSPTHLIKTRGQQVTLRCSPISGHKSVSWYQQVLGQGPQFIFQYYEKEERGRGNFPDRFSARQFPNYSSELNVNALLLGDSALYLCASSLGTRQETQYFGPGTRLLVL.

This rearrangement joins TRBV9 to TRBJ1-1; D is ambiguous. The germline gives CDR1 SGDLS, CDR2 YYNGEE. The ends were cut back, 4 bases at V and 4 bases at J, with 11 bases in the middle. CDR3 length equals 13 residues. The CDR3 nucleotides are TGTGCCAGCAGCACCGCCGGGAGCACTGAAGCTTTCTTT. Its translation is CASSTAGSTEAFF. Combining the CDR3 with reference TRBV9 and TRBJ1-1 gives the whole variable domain DSGVTQTPKHLITATGQRVTLRCSPRSGDLSVYWYQQSLDQGLQFLIQYYNGEERAKGNILERFSAQQFPDLHSELNLSSLELGDSALYFCASSTAGSTEAFFGQGTRLTVV.

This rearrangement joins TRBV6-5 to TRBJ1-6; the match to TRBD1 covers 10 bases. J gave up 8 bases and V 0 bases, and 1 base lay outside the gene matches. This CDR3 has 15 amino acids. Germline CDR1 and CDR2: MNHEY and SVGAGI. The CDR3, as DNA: TGTGCCAGCAGTTACTCCGGGACAGGGGATTCACCCCTCCACTTT. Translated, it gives CASSYSGTGDSPLHF.

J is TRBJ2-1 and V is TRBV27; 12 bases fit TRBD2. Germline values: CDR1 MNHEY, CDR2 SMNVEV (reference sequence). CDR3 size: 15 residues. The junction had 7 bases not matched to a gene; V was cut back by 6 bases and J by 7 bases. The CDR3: CASSEFGLAGNEQFF. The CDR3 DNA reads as TGTGCCAGCAGCGAATTTGGACTAGCGGGGAATGAGCAGTTCTTC.

CDR3 residues: CATRASGSYEQYF. The CDR3 coding sequence is TGTGCCACAAGGGCTAGCGGCTCCTACGAGCAGTACTTC. V and J are TRBV19 and TRBJ2-7, with 7 nucleotides matching TRBD2. V dropped 10 bases and J dropped 0; count of bases not matched to a gene: 6. Germline assignment: CDR1 LNHDA and CDR2 SQIVND (reference sequence). The CDR3 loop spans 13 amino acids.

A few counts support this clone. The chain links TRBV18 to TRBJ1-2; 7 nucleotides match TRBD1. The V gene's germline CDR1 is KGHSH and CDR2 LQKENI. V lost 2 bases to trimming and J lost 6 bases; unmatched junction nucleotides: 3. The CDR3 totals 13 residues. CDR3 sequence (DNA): TGTGCCAGCTCACCAGGGACAGCCAATGGCTACACCTTC. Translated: CASSPGTANGYTF.

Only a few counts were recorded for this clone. The CDR3 bases are TGTGCCAGCAGCCCGGACAGTGGGTCGGGCACTGAAGCTTTCTTT. This encodes CASSPDSGSGTEAFF. This chain uses TRBV7-9 with TRBJ1-1; the D gene is possibly TRBD1 (6 bases). Per the germline V gene, CDR1 is SEHNR and CDR2 is FQNEAQ (reference sequence). Trimming stripped 5 bases from V and 4 bases from J, with 17 bases between. This CDR3 contains 15 residues.

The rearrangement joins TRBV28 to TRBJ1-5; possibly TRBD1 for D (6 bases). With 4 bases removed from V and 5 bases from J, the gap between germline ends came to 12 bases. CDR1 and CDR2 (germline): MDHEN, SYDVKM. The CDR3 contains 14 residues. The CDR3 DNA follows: TGTGCCAGCAGTTCTGGGGGCGGAGATCAGCCCCAGCATTTT. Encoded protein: CASSSGGGDQPQHF.

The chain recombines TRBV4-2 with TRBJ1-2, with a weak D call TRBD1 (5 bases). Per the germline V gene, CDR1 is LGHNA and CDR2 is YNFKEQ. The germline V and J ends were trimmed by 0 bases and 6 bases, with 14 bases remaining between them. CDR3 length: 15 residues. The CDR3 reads CASSQEGDPGDGYTF. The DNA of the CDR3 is TGTGCCAGCAGCCAAGAGGGGGACCCGGGGGATGGCTACACCTTC.

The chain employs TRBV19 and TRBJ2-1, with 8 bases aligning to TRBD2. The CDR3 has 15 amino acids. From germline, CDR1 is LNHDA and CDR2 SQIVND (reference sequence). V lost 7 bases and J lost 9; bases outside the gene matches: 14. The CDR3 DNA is TGTGCCAGTACGCCCCTCAGCGGGAGCACCAGTGAGCAGTTCTTC. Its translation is CASTPLSGSTSEQFF.

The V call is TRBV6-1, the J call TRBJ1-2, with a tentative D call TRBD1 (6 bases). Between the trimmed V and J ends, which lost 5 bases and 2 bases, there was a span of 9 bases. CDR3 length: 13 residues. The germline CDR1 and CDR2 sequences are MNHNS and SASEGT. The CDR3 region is CASSQGQNYGYTF. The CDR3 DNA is TGTGCCAGCAGTCAAGGACAGAACTATGGCTACACCTTC.

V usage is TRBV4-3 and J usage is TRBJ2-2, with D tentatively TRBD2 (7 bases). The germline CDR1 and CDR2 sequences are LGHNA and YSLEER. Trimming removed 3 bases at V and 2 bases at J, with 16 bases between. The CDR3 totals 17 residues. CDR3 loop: CASSQYPGGTNTGELFF. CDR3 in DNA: TGCGCCAGCAGCCAGTATCCCGGGGGGACAAACACCGGGGAGCTGTTTTTT.

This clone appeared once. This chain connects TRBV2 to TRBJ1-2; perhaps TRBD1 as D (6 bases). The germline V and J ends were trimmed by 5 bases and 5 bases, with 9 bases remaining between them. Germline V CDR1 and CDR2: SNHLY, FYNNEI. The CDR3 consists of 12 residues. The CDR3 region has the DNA TGTGCCAGCAGTCCCCAGGGGTATGGCTACACCTTC. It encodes CASSPQGYGYTF.

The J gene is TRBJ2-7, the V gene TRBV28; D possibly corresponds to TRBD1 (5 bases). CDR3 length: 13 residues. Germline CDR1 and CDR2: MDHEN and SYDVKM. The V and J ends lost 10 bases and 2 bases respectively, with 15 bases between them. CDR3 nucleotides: TGTGCCACCCAGGGCAACAGGCCCTACGAGCAGTACTTC. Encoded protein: CATQGNRPYEQYF. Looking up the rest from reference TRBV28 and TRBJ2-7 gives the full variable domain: DVKVTQSSRYLVKRTGEKVFLECVQDMDHENMFWYRQDPGLGLRLIYFSYDVKMKEKGDIPEGYSVSREKKERFSLILESASTNQTSMYLCATQGNRPYEQYFGPGTRLTVT.

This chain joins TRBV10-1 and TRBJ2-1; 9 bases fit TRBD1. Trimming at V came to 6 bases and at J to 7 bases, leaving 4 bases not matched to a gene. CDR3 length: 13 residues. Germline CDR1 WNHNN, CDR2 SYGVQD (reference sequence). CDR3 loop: CASSGTGRNEQFF. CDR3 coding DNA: TGCGCCAGCAGCGGGACAGGGAGGAATGAGCAGTTCTTC.

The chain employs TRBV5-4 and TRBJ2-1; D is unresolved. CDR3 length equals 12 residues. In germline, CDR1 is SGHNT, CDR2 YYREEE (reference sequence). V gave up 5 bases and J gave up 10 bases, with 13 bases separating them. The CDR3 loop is CASSTAVREQFF. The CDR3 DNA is TGTGCCAGCAGTACGGCGGTGAGGGAGCAGTTCTTC.

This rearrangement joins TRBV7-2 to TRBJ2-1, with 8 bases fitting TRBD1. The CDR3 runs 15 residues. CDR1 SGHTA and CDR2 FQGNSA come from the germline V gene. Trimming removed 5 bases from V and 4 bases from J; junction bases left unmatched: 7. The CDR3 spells CASSARRTGYNEQFF. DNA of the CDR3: TGTGCCAGCAGCGCCCGCCGGACAGGGTACAATGAGCAGTTCTTC.

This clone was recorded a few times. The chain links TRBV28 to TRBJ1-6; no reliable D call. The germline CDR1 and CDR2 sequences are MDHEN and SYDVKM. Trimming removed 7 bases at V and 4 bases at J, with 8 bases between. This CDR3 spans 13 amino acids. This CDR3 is CASTPLYNSPLHF. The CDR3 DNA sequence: TGTGCCAGCACCCCTCTGTATAATTCACCCCTCCACTTT.

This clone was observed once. In DNA form, the CDR3 reads TGTGCCAGCAGTTTATCTCGGTATAACACTGAAGCTTTCTTT. Its translation is CASSLSRYNTEAFF. This sequence joins TRBV27 and TRBJ1-1; D is ambiguous. The ends were cut back, 0 bases at V and 2 bases at J, with 7 bases in the middle. The CDR3 runs to 14 residues. From germline, CDR1 is MNHEY and CDR2 SMNVEV (reference sequence).

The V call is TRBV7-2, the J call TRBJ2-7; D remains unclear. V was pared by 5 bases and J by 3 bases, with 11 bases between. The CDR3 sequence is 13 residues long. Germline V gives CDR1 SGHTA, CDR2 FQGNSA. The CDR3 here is CASSPSGLYEQYF. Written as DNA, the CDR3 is TGTGCCAGCAGCCCGAGTGGGCTCTACGAGCAGTACTTC.

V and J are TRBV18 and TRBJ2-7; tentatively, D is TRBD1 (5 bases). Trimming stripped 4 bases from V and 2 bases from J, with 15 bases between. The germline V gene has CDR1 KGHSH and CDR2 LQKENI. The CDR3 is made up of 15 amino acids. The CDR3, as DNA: TGTGCCAGCTCACGACCAACAGGATCCCCCTACGAGCAGTACTTC. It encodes CASSRPTGSPYEQYF. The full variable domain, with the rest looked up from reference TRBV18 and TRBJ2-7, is NAGVMQNPRHLVRRRGQEARLRCSPMKGHSHVYWYRQLPEEGLKFMVYLQKENIIDESGMPKERFSAEFPKEGPSILRIQQVVRGDSAAYFCASSRPTGSPYEQYFGPGTRLTVT.

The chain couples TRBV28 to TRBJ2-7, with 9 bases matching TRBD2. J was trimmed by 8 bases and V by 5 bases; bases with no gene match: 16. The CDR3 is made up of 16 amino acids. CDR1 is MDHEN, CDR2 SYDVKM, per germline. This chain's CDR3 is CASSPLMGREGGKQYF. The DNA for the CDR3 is TGTGCCAGCAGTCCCCTCATGGGGCGGGAGGGTGGTAAGCAGTACTTC.

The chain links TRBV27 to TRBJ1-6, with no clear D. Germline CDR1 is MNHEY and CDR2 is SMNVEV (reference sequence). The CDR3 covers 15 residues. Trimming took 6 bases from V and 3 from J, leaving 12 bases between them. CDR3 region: CASSLGRGYNSPLHF. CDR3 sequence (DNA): TGTGCCAGCAGCCTCGGACGGGGCTATAATTCACCCCTCCACTTT.

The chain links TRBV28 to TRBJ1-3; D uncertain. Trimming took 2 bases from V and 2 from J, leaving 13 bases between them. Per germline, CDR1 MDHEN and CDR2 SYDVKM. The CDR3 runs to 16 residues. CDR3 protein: CASSLAGKQPGNTIYF. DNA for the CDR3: TGTGCCAGCAGTTTAGCGGGGAAACAGCCTGGAAACACCATATATTTT.